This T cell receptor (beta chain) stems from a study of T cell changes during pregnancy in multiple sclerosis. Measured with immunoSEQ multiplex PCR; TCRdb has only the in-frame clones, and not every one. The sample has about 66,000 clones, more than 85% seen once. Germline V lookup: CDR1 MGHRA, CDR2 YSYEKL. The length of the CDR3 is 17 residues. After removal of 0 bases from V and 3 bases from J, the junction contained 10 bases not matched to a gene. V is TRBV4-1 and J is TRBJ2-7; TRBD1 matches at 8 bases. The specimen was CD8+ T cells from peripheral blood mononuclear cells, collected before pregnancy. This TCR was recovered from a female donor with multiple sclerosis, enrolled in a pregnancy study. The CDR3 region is CASSQDRETGAFYEQYF. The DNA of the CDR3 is TGCGCCAGCAGCCAAGATCGCGAGACAGGGGCTTTCTACGAGCAGTACTTC.